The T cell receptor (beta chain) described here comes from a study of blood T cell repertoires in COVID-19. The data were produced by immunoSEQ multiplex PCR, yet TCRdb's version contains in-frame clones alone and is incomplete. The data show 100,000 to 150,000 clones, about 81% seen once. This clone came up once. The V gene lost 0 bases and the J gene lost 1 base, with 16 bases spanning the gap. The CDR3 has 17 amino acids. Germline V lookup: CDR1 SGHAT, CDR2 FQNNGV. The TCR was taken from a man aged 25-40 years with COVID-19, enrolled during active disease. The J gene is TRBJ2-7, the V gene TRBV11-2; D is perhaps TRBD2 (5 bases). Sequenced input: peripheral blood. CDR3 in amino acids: CASSLDPSRTRSYEQYF. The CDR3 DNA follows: TGTGCCAGCAGCTTAGATCCATCAAGGACTCGATCCTACGAGCAGTACTTC.